This TCR beta chain was sequenced in a study of blood T cell repertoires in COVID-19. About the research overall: PBMCs, B-cell-depleted T cells, or T cells were the source of the cDNA or gDNA that made up the material.

Original handling: By means of reference gene primer amplification, nucleated cell counts were estimated. Produced via immunoSEQ multiplex PCR; TCRdb's table is partial and in-frame only. The DNA was the basis for D and trimming; V, J and clone size are from that table. The sample has tens of thousands of clones; approximately 88% are singletons. Germline-derived CDR1 and CDR2 are SQVTM and ANQGSEA. V was clipped by 6 bases and J by 9 bases; unmatched bases: 15. CDR3 length: 15 residues. This chain links TRBV29-1 with TRBJ1-5; 9 positions agree with TRBD1. The clonotype comes from a man in his forties or fifties with active COVID-19. Sequenced: peripheral blood. CDR3: CSVTVGTGNFPPQHF. The CDR3 region has the DNA TGCAGCGTCACCGTAGGGACAGGGAACTTTCCGCCCCAGCATTTT.